This T cell receptor (beta chain) was recorded in a study of regulatory T cells in long-lasting Graves disease. TCR beta libraries were built with iRepertoire HTBI primers and Arm-PCR of CDR3 regions. TCRdb fed the multiplex PCR reads into MiXCR, producing one record per CDR3 protein. The sample lists about 420,000 distinct CDR3 sequences, roughly 15% occurring once. Per germline, CDR1 SNHLY and CDR2 FYNNEI. CDR3 length: 19 residues. The V segment lost 4 bases and the J segment 2 bases; nucleotides outside the gene matches: 12. Time point meaning: newly diagnosed GD, antithyroid drugs for less than 3 months. The TCR library was made from RNA extracted from PBMCs. This clonotype was found many times. These data were also reused for a study on T cells in Graves' hyperthyroidism and ophthalmopathy.

The chain links TRBV2 to TRBJ2-1; 12 bases match TRBD2. Sample: peripheral blood mononuclear cells (PBMCs), taken at new diagnosis, from a patient treated with antithyroid drugs. This sequence was found in a woman aged 18-35 years with Graves disease. DNA for the CDR3: TGTGCCAGCAGTGTAACGTCTCTAGCGGGAGGGCCCCCCTACAATGAGCAGTTCTTC. Translated, it gives CASSVTSLAGGPPYNEQFF.